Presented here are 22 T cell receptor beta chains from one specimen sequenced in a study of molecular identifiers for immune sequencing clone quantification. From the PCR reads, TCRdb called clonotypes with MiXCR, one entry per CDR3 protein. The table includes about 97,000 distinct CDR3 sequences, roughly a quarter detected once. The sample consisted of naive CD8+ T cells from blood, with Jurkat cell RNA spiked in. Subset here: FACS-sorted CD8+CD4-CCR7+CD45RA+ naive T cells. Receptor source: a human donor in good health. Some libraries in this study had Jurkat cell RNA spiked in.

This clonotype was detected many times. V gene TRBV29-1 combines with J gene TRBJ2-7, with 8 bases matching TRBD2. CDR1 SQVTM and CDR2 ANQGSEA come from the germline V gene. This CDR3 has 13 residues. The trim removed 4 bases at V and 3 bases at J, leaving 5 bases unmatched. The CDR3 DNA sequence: TGCAGCGTTGTAATAGCGGGGATCTACGAGCAGTACTTC. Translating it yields CSVVIAGIYEQYF.

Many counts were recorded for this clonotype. CDR3 in amino acids: CASSGPDSDSYEQYF. The CDR3 nucleotides are TGTGCCAGCAGCGGCCCGGACAGCGACTCCTACGAGCAGTACTTC. The rearrangement joins TRBV7-9 to TRBJ2-7, with D possibly TRBD1 on 6 matching bases. This CDR3 has 15 residues. Germline V CDR1 and CDR2: SEHNR, FQNEAQ (reference sequence). Deletions cut 5 bases from V and 0 bases from J, with 14 bases between.

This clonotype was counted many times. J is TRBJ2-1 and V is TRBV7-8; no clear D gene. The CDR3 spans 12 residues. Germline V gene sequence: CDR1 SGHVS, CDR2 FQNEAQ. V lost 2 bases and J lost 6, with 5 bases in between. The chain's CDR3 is CASSLFFNEQFF. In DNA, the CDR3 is TGTGCCAGCAGCTTATTCTTCAATGAGCAGTTCTTC.

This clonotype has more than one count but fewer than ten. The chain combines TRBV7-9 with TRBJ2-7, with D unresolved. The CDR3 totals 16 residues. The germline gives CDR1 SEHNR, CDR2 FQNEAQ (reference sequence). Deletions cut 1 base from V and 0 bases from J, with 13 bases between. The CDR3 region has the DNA TGTGCCAGCAGCTTAGAGTACGGCAGCAGCTCCTACGAGCAGTACTTC. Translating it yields CASSLEYGSSSYEQYF.

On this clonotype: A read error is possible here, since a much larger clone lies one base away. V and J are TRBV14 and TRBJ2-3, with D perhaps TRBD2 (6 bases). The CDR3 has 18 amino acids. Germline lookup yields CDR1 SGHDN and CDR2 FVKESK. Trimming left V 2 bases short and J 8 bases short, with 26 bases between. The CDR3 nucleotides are TGTGCCAGCAGCCAAACCACTTATTACTCCGGGACTTTGGTTACGCAGTATTTT. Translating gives CASSQTTYYSGTLVTQYF.

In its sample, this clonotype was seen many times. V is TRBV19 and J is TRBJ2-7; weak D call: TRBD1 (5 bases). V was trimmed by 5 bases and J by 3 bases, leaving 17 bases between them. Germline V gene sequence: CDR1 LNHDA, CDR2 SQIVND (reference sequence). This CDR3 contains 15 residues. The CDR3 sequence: CASSDDRKSFYEQYF. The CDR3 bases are TGTGCCAGTAGTGATGACAGAAAAAGTTTCTACGAGCAGTACTTC.

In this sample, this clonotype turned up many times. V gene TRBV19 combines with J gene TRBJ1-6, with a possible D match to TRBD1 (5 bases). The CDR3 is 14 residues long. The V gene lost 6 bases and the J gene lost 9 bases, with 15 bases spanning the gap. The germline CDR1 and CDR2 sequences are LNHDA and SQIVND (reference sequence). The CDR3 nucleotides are TGTGCCAGTAGCCCCGGGACGGAAATTTCACCCCTCCACTTT. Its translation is CASSPGTEISPLHF.

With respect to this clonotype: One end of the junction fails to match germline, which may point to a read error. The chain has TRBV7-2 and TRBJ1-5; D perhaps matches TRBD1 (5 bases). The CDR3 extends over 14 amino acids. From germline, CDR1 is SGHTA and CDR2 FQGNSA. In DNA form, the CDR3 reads TGTGCCAGTAGACTGACAGAAAGCAATCAGCCCCCGCATTTT. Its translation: CASRLTESNQPPHF. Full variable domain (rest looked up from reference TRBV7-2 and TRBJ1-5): GAGVSQSPSNKVTEKGKDVELRCDPISGHTALYWYRQSLGQGLEFLIYFQGNSAPDKSGLPSDRFSAERTGGSVSTLTIQRTQQEDSAVYLCASRLTESNQPPHFGDGTRLSIL.

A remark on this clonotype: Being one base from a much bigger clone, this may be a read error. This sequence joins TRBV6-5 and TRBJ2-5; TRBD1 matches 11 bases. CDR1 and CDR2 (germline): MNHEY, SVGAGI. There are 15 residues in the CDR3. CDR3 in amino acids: CASSLLDRGQEPQYF. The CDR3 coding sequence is TGTGCCAGCAGCCTACTGGACAGGGGGCAAGAGCCCCAGTACTTC.

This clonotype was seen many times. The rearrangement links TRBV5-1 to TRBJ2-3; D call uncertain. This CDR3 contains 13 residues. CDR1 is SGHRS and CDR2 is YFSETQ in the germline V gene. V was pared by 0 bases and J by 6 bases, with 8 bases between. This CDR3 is CASSLGLKDTQYF. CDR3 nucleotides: TGCGCCAGCAGCTTGGGGCTTAAGGATACGCAGTATTTT.

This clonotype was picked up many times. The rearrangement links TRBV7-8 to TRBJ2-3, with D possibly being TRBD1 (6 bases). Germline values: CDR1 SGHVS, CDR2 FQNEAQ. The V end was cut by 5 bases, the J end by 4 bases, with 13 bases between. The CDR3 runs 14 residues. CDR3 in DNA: TGTGCCAGCAGCCTACGGGACAAAGCAGATACGCAGTATTTT. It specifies CASSLRDKADTQYF.

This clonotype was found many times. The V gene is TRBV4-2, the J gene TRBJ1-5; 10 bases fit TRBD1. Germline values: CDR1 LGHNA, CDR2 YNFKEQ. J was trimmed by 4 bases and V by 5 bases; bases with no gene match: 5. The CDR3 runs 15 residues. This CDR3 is CASSYGTGENQPQHF. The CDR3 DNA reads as TGTGCCAGCAGCTACGGGACAGGGGAAAATCAGCCCCAGCATTTT.

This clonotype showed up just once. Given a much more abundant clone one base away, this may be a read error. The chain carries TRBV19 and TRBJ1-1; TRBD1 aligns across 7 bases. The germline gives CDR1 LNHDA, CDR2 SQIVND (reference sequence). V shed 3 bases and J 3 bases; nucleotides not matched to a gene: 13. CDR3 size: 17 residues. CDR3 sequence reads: CASSITLQGGLDTEAFF. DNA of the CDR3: TGTGCCAGTAGTATCACCCTTCAGGGGGGATTGGACACTGAAGCTTTCTTT.

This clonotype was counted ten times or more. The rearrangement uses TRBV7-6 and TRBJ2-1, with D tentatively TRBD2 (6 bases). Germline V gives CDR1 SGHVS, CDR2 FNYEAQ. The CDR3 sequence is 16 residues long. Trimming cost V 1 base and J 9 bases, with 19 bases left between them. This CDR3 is CASSLGPRYGSGEQFF. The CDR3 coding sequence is TGTGCCAGCAGCTTAGGGCCCCGCTACGGGAGTGGTGAGCAGTTCTTC.

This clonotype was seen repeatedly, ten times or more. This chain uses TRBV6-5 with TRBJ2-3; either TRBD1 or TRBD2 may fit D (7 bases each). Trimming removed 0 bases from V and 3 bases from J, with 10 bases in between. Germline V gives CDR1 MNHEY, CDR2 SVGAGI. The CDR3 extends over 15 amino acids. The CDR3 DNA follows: TGTGCCAGCAGTTACTCCAGGGGGGGAACAGATACGCAGTATTTT. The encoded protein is CASSYSRGGTDTQYF.

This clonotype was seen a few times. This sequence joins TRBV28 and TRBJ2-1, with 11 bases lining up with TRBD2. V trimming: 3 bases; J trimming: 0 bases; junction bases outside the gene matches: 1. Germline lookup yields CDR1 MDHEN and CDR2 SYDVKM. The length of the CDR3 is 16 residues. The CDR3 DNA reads TGTGCCAGCAGTTTCGGACTAGCGGGCTCCTACAATGAGCAGTTCTTC. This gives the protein CASSFGLAGSYNEQFF.

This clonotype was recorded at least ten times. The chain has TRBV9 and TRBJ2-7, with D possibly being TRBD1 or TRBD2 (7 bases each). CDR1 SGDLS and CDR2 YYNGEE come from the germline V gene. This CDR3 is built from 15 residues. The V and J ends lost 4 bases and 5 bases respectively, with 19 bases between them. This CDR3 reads CASSPQGGSFDEQYF. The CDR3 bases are TGTGCCAGCAGCCCCCAGGGGGGGAGTTTCGACGAGCAGTACTTC. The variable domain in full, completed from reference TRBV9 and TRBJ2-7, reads DSGVTQTPKHLITATGQRVTLRCSPRSGDLSVYWYQQSLDQGLQFLIQYYNGEERAKGNILERFSAQQFPDLHSELNLSSLELGDSALYFCASSPQGGSFDEQYFGPGTRLTVT.

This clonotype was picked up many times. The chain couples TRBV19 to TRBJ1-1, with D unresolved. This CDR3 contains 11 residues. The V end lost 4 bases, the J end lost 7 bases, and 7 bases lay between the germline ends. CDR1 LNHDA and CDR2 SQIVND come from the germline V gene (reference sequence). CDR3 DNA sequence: TGTGCCAGTAGTAACGGTGGTGAAGCTTTCTTT. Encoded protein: CASSNGGEAFF.

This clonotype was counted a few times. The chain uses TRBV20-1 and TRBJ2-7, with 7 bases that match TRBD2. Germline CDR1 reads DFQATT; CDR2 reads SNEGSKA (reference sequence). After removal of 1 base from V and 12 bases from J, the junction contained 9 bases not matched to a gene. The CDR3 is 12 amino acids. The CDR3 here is CSARGEGTSPYF. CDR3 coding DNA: TGCAGTGCTAGAGGGGAGGGCACTTCCCCGTACTTC.

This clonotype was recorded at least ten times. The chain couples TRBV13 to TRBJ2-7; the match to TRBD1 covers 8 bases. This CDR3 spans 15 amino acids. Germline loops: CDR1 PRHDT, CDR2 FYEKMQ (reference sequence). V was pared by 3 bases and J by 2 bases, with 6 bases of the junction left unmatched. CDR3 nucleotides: TGTGCCAGCAGCTTGGGGACAGGATTAACCTACGAGCAGTACTTC. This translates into CASSLGTGLTYEQYF.

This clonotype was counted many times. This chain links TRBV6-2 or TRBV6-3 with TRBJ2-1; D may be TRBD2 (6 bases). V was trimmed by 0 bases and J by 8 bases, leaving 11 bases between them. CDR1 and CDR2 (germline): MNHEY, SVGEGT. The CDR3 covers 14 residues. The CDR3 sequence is CASSYSSEGDEQFF. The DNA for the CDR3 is TGTGCCAGCAGTTACTCGTCGGAGGGCGATGAGCAGTTCTTC.

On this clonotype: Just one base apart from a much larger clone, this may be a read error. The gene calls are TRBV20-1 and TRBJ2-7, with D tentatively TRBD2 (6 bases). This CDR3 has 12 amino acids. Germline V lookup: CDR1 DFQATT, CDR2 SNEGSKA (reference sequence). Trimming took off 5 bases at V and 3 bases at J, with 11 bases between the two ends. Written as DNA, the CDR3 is TGCAGTGCTGGCGGGGTCAGCTACGAGCAGTACTTC. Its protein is CSAGGVSYEQYF.